This T cell receptor beta chain was sequenced in a study of shared clonotypes between healthy human individuals. Clones were sequenced by immunoSEQ multiplex PCR, and TCRdb holds only the in-frame ones, with some missing. The sample carries about 2.4 million clones, 93% recorded once. Study findings and constraints: The sharing of roughly 5% of naive CD4 clonotypes was seen across a handful of donors.

With respect to this clone: Its target is not known.

The V end was cut by 5 bases, the J end by 1 base, with 14 bases between. The CDR3 loop spans 15 amino acids. The germline CDR1 and CDR2 sequences are SGHTA and FQGNSA. The specimen was naive CD4+ T cells from PBMCs. Specified subset: CD45RA+ positively selected. The rearrangement links TRBV7-2 to TRBJ2-5; a possible D gene is TRBD2 (6 bases). This clonotype was sampled from a man aged 18-30 years in good health. Some clones in this sample may be carry-over from other donors' samples. The CDR3 is CASSQEGSPQETQYF. As DNA, the CDR3 is TGTGCCAGCAGCCAGGAGGGCTCCCCCCAAGAGACCCAGTACTTC.